The 28 T cell receptor beta chains reported below all come from one sample, sequenced in a study of regulatory T cells in long-lasting Graves disease. The time point here: newly diagnosed GD, antithyroid drugs for less than 3 months. From RNA extracted from PBMCs, the TCR library was made. Library construction for TCR beta used iRepertoire HTBI primers and Arm-PCR of CDR3 regions. TCRdb itself ran the multiplex PCR reads through MiXCR, one entry per CDR3 protein. This sample yields over 500,000 distinct CDR3 sequences, of which 16% are seen a single time; about 18% belongs to the top ten. The same specimen was also included in a second study, on T cells in Graves' hyperthyroidism and ophthalmopathy.

The sample in question was peripheral blood mononuclear cells (PBMCs), obtained at new diagnosis, from a patient treated with antithyroid drugs. The receptors shown here come from a woman aged 25 to 39 with Graves disease.

The V and J genes are TRBV30 and TRBJ2-1; 12 bases match TRBD2. The CDR3 sequence is 16 residues long. In germline, CDR1 is GTSNPN, CDR2 SVGIG (reference sequence). V dropped 4 bases and J dropped 6; count of bases not matched to a gene: 10. The CDR3 region is CAWKGGLAGGVNEQFF. As DNA, the CDR3 is TGTGCCTGGAAAGGGGGCCTAGCGGGAGGGGTCAATGAGCAGTTCTTC. The full variable domain, with the rest looked up from reference TRBV30 and TRBJ2-1, is SQTIHQWPATLVQPVGSPLSLECTVEGTSNPNLYWYRQAAGRGLQLLFYSVGIGQISSEVPQNLSASRPQDRQFILSSKKLLLSDSGFYLCAWKGGLAGGVNEQFFGPGTRLTVL.

In regard to this clonotype: A much larger clone lies one base from this, so it may be a read error. This chain connects TRBV7-3 to TRBJ2-2; D remains ambiguous. This CDR3 spans 15 amino acids. Between the trimmed V and J ends, which lost 0 bases and 1 base, there was a span of 6 bases. Germline V gives CDR1 SGHTA, CDR2 FQGTGA. The chain's CDR3 is CASSLTAENTGELFF. The CDR3 DNA is TGTGCCAGCAGCTTAACGGCGGAGAACACCGGGGAGCTGTTTTTT.

The V gene is TRBV5-1, the J gene TRBJ1-2; TRBD1 might be the D (5 bases). CDR1 and CDR2 from the germline V gene are SGHRS and YFSETQ. The CDR3 loop spans 16 amino acids. V was clipped by 7 bases and J by 0 bases, with 19 bases between them. CDR3 sequence: CASGIRAAYSNYGYTF. The CDR3 DNA sequence: TGCGCCAGCGGAATCAGGGCAGCTTATTCTAACTATGGCTACACCTTC. Full variable domain (remainder filled in from reference TRBV5-1 and TRBJ1-2): KAGVTQTPRYLIKTRGQQVTLSCSPISGHRSVSWYQQTPGQGLQFLFEYFSETQRNKGNFPGRFSGRQFSNSRSEMNVSTLELGDSALYLCASGIRAAYSNYGYTFGSGTRLTVV.

The rearrangement uses TRBV3-1 and TRBJ1-3; no definite D call. Per germline, CDR1 LGHDT and CDR2 YNNKEL (reference sequence). The V and J ends lost 1 base and 4 bases respectively, with 5 bases between them. This CDR3 spans 13 amino acids. CDR3 sequence reads: CASSQGWGNTIYF. The CDR3 nucleotides read TGTGCCAGCAGCCAAGGGTGGGGAAACACCATATATTTT. Full variable domain (missing parts from reference TRBV3-1 and TRBJ1-3): DTAVSQTPKYLVTQMGNDKSIKCEQNLGHDTMYWYKQDSKKFLKIMFSYNNKELIINETVPNRFSPKSPDKAHLNLHINSLELGDSAVYFCASSQGWGNTIYFGEGSWLTVV.

The chain employs TRBV5-1 and TRBJ2-2, with a tentative D call TRBD2 (6 bases). V lost 1 base to trimming and J lost 3 bases, with 10 bases between them. The length of the CDR3 is 15 residues. Germline V gene lookup returns CDR1 SGHRS and CDR2 YFSETQ. In DNA, the CDR3 is TGCGCCAGCAGCTTGTTGACGGGAGACACCGGGGAGCTGTTTTTT. This sequence encodes CASSLLTGDTGELFF.

J is TRBJ2-2 and V is TRBV20-1, with 8 bases lining up with TRBD2. CDR1 DFQATT and CDR2 SNEGSKA come from the germline V gene (reference sequence). This CDR3 is 14 amino acids long. V lost 6 bases, J lost 6 bases, and 9 bases stayed unmatched. This CDR3 is CSAPRVAGSGELFF. CDR3 in DNA: TGCAGTGCCCCCCGCGTAGCGGGATCCGGGGAGCTGTTTTTT.

This clonotype was found a few times. The chain has TRBV3-1 and TRBJ2-4, with D perhaps TRBD1 (5 bases). Between the trimmed V and J ends, which lost 4 bases and 8 bases, there was a span of 15 bases. This CDR3 is 14 amino acids long. Germline V CDR1 and CDR2: LGHDT, YNNKEL (reference sequence). CDR3 in DNA: TGTGCCAGCAGCCCATCTATGGACACGCACATTCAGTACTTC. Translation gives CASSPSMDTHIQYF.

This clonotype was seen repeatedly, ten times or more. The chain employs TRBV7-2 and TRBJ2-1; TRBD2 is a possible D gene (6 bases). The ends were cut back, 5 bases at V and 12 bases at J, with 26 bases in the middle. Germline CDR1 is SGHTA and CDR2 is FQGNSA. The CDR3 extends over 16 amino acids. This CDR3 is CASSAEAGTLRGRQFF. The CDR3 region has the DNA TGTGCCAGCAGCGCTGAGGCCGGGACTTTACGGGGTAGGCAGTTCTTC.

In nucleotides, the CDR3 is TGTGCCAGCAGCCAAGCGACGGACAGAGCCTACGAGCAGTACTTC. It encodes CASSQATDRAYEQYF. The chain has TRBV3-1 and TRBJ2-7, with D perhaps matching TRBD1 (6 bases). V shed 1 base and J shed 2 bases, with 12 bases lying between them. Germline CDR1 reads LGHDT; CDR2 reads YNNKEL (reference sequence). This CDR3 comprises 15 residues.

In its sample, this clonotype was seen many times. The chain is built from TRBV19 and TRBJ1-4; D not resolved. The CDR3 has 15 residues. The V end was cut by 9 bases, the J end by 3 bases, with 17 bases between. Looked up from germline, CDR1 is LNHDA and CDR2 is SQIVND (reference sequence). In nucleotides, the CDR3 is TGTGCCAGCAGCCCCGAAGGACTTGCTAATGAAAAACTGTTTTTT. This encodes CASSPEGLANEKLFF. The whole variable domain, filled in from reference TRBV19 and TRBJ1-4, reads DGGITQSPKYLFRKEGQNVTLSCEQNLNHDAMYWYRQDPGQGLRLIYYSQIVNDFQKGDIAEGYSVSREKKESFPLTVTSAQKNPTAFYLCASSPEGLANEKLFFGSGTQLSVL.

The gene calls are TRBV29-1 and TRBJ2-7; 9 nucleotides line up with TRBD1. The CDR3 consists of 14 residues. V lost 3 bases and J lost 2; bases outside the gene matches: 5. CDR1 is SQVTM, CDR2 ANQGSEA, per germline. The CDR3 protein is CSVEAGQGTYEQYF. The CDR3 region has the DNA TGCAGCGTTGAGGCGGGACAGGGAACCTACGAGCAGTACTTC.

CDR3 loop: CASSVDSPINNEQFF. The DNA of the CDR3 is TGTGCCAGTAGTGTCGACAGCCCTATCAACAATGAGCAGTTCTTC. This chain uses TRBV19 with TRBJ2-1, with D perhaps TRBD1 (5 bases). The CDR3 length is 15 residues. The germline CDR1 and CDR2 sequences are LNHDA and SQIVND (reference sequence). Deletions cut 5 bases from V and 5 bases from J, with 16 bases between.

In its sample, this clonotype was seen many times. The rearrangement uses TRBV28 and TRBJ2-7; 10 bases match TRBD1. Germline V CDR1 and CDR2: MDHEN, SYDVKM. V gave up 8 bases and J gave up 5 bases; unmatched junction bases: 12. The CDR3 runs to 15 residues. CDR3 protein: CASPPRGQGSHEQYF. The CDR3 DNA is TGTGCCAGCCCGCCTCGGGGACAGGGGTCCCACGAGCAGTACTTC.

In this sample, this clonotype turned up a few times. V usage is TRBV19 and J usage is TRBJ2-1; D may be TRBD1 (5 bases). Trimming stripped 1 base from V and 0 bases from J, with 10 bases between. The CDR3 extends over 16 amino acids. Germline-derived CDR1 and CDR2 are LNHDA and SQIVND (reference sequence). Here the CDR3 reads CASSIGAGLSYNEQFF. For the CDR3, the DNA is TGTGCCAGTAGTATAGGGGCAGGGCTCTCCTACAATGAGCAGTTCTTC.

A few counts support this clonotype. The chain employs TRBV19 and TRBJ2-2; no reliable D call. Germline-derived CDR1 and CDR2 are LNHDA and SQIVND (reference sequence). Trimming cost V 6 bases and J 0 bases, with 14 bases left between them. CDR3 size: 16 residues. CDR3 in amino acids: CASRSRILANTGELFF. The CDR3 bases are TGTGCCAGTAGATCCCGTATCCTCGCGAACACCGGGGAGCTGTTTTTT.

At least ten counts were recorded for this clonotype. The chain has TRBV27 and TRBJ2-1; possible D gene TRBD1, 6 bases. CDR3 length equals 18 residues. CDR1 and CDR2 from the germline V gene are MNHEY and SMNVEV (reference sequence). Trimming took off 3 bases at V and 9 bases at J, with 27 bases between the two ends. This chain's CDR3 is CASSFLPLGGSFRGEQFF. CDR3 bases: TGTGCCAGCAGTTTCCTCCCTCTAGGGGGATCATTTCGGGGTGAGCAGTTCTTC.

This clonotype turned up a few times. The chain recombines TRBV20-1 with TRBJ2-1; TRBD2 matches 10 bases. The CDR3 spans 14 residues. Germline V lookup: CDR1 DFQATT, CDR2 SNEGSKA (reference sequence). CDR3 coding DNA: TGCAGCGCCCGGGGACTAGCGACCTACAATGAGCAGTTCTTC. Encoded protein: CSARGLATYNEQFF.

The chain employs TRBV20-1 and TRBJ2-7; TRBD2 matches 10 bases. Per germline, CDR1 DFQATT and CDR2 SNEGSKA (reference sequence). The V and J ends lost 6 bases and 0 bases, in that order; junction bases with no gene match: 8. The CDR3 runs to 15 residues. DNA for the CDR3: TGCAGTGCCCCGATTAGCGGGAGGCCCTCCTACGAGCAGTACTTC. It translates to CSAPISGRPSYEQYF.

The genes are TRBV20-1 and TRBJ2-7; 7 bases are shared with TRBD2. CDR3 length: 15 amino acids. The V segment lost 8 bases and the J segment 4 bases; nucleotides outside the gene matches: 17. Germline lookup yields CDR1 DFQATT and CDR2 SNEGSKA (reference sequence). In DNA form, the CDR3 reads TGCAGTCCCGCGACCAGGGCTAGCGGATTTTACGAGCAGTACTTC. Protein product: CSPATRASGFYEQYF.

The V gene is TRBV6-5, the J gene TRBJ1-5; D gene ambiguous. V lost 0 bases to trimming and J lost 6 bases, with 6 bases between them. The CDR3 is 13 residues long. The V gene's germline CDR1 is MNHEY and CDR2 SVGAGI. CDR3 nucleotides: TGTGCCAGCAGTTACTCGAGAGTTCAGCCCCAGCATTTT. Its protein product is CASSYSRVQPQHF.

This clonotype was picked up many times. V gene TRBV6-2 or TRBV6-3 combines with J gene TRBJ1-5, with a possible D match to TRBD1 (5 bases). The germline V gene has CDR1 MNHEY and CDR2 SVGEGT. The CDR3 sequence is 16 residues long. Trimming cost V 8 bases and J 7 bases, with 24 bases left between them. The CDR3 DNA reads as TGTGCCAGCTCACCCCTACGCGTGGGGGAGAGGCAGCCCCAGCATTTT. Its translation: CASSPLRVGERQPQHF.

This clonotype was recorded at least ten times. This chain joins TRBV19 and TRBJ1-5; no clear D. V was shortened by 4 bases and J by 5 bases, with 12 bases between the two germline ends. The CDR3 spans 14 residues. The germline gives CDR1 LNHDA, CDR2 SQIVND (reference sequence). Here the CDR3 DNA reads TGTGCCAGTAGTAACGGAGGGTGGGATCAGCCCCAGCATTTT. This encodes CASSNGGWDQPQHF.

In its sample, this clonotype was seen many times. The rearrangement joins TRBV10-3 to TRBJ1-5; TRBD1 is a possible D gene (5 bases). There are 15 residues in the CDR3. Germline V CDR1 and CDR2: ENHRY, SYGVKD. V lost 2 bases, J lost 2 bases, and 10 bases lay in between. The CDR3 loop reads CAISEGGAGNQPQHF. In nucleotides, the CDR3 is TGTGCCATCAGTGAGGGGGGAGCGGGCAATCAGCCCCAGCATTTT.

The sample holds many counts of this clonotype. The genes are TRBV12-3 or TRBV12-4 and TRBJ2-2, with D perhaps TRBD2 (5 bases). The CDR3 loop spans 13 amino acids. V lost 3 bases, J lost 9 bases, and 11 bases lay in between. This CDR3 is CASSLVGKRELFF. Written as DNA, the CDR3 is TGTGCCAGCAGTTTGGTCGGGAAGCGGGAGCTGTTTTTT.

This clonotype turned up a few times. CDR3 region: CASRNGQASGNTIYF. DNA for the CDR3: TGCGCCAGCAGAAATGGACAGGCCTCTGGAAACACCATATATTTT. This chain connects TRBV5-1 to TRBJ1-3; 7 bases are shared with TRBD1. This CDR3 is built from 15 residues. The germline gives CDR1 SGHRS, CDR2 YFSETQ. The ends lost 5 bases at V and 0 bases at J; junction bases unmatched: 5.

There are many counts of this clonotype. V and J are TRBV12-3 or TRBV12-4 and TRBJ2-7; D not resolved. The V end lost 4 bases, the J end lost 5 bases, and 6 bases lay between the germline ends. The CDR3 is made up of 11 amino acids. CDR3 in DNA: TGTGCCAGCAGTTATGGCCACGAGCAGTACTTC. Its translation is CASSYGHEQYF.

Worth noting for this clonotype: Just one base apart from a much larger clone, this may be a read error. This rearrangement joins TRBV2 to TRBJ1-1, with a weak D call TRBD1 (6 bases). Germline assignment: CDR1 SNHLY and CDR2 FYNNEI. CDR3 length: 16 residues. Trimming took off 6 bases at V and 6 bases at J, with 23 bases between the two ends. The CDR3 sequence is CASRRGGRVLPAEAFF. CDR3 in DNA: TGTGCCAGCAGGAGGGGGGGGCGGGTTCTTCCGGCTGAAGCTTTCTTT.

In its sample, this clonotype was seen a few times. The chain is built from TRBV20-1 and TRBJ1-4; a possible D gene is TRBD1 (6 bases). CDR1 DFQATT and CDR2 SNEGSKA come from the germline V gene (reference sequence). V shed 6 bases and J shed 2 bases, with 10 bases lying between them. The length of the CDR3 is 13 residues. Written as DNA, the CDR3 is TGCAGTGCGAGGGGGAAGACTAATGAAAAACTGTTTTTT. As protein: CSARGKTNEKLFF.